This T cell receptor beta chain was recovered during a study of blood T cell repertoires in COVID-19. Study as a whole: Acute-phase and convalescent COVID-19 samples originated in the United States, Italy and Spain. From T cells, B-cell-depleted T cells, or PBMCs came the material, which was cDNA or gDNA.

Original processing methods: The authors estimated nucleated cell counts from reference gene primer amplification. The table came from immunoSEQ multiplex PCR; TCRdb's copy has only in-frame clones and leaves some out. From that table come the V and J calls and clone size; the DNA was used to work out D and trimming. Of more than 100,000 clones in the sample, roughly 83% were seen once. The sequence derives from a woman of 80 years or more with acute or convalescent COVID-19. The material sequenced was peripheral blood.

This CDR3 is CASRRSGPNTEAFF. The CDR3 nucleotides are TGTGCCAGCAGGAGAAGCGGGCCGAACACTGAAGCTTTCTTT. The V and J genes are TRBV7-3 and TRBJ1-1; D is undetermined. The CDR3 is 14 residues long. V dropped 6 bases and J dropped 1 base, with 12 bases sitting between them. Looked up from germline, CDR1 is SGHTA and CDR2 is FQGTGA.